This is a list of T cell receptor beta chains from one sample in a study of shared clonotypes between healthy human individuals. TCRdb's table, derived via immunoSEQ multiplex PCR, lists solely in-frame clones and lacks some. Here the sample spans about 2.1 million clones, 85% to 95% being singletons. Specimen: naive CD8+ T cells from PBMCs. The receptors were sampled from a man younger than 35 in good health. Some clones in this sample may be carry-over from other donors' samples. The CDR3 runs from the conserved cysteine through the conserved F or W. The D gene is left open where the match is weak. Expanded clones are given a class, and other clones once, few, many or no size at all.

d_call: .
clone_size: .
j_call: TRBJ2-3
cdr3_length: 16
v_call: TRBV27
cdr3_nt: TGTGCCAGCAGTCCCCACACTAGCTCGGTGACAGATACGCAGTATTTT
cdr3_aa: CASSPHTSSVTDTQYF

d_call: TRBD1
clone_size: .
j_call: TRBJ2-7
cdr3_length: 15
v_call: TRBV4-3
cdr3_nt: TGCGCCAGCAGCCAAGATCAAGACAGGGGAAACGAGCAGTACTTC
cdr3_aa: CASSQDQDRGNEQYF

d_call: .
clone_size: .
j_call: TRBJ1-6
cdr3_length: 16
v_call: TRBV28
cdr3_nt: TGTGCCAGCAGTTCCATAGGTGATCTGGAGGGATCACCCCTCCACTTT
cdr3_aa: CASSSIGDLEGSPLHF

d_call: .
clone_size: .
j_call: TRBJ2-3
cdr3_length: 15
v_call: TRBV7-7
cdr3_nt: TGTGCCAGCAGCTTAAAGTACGGGATCACAGATACGCAGTATTTT
cdr3_aa: CASSLKYGITDTQYF

d_call: .
clone_size: .
j_call: TRBJ2-1
cdr3_length: 16
v_call: TRBV4-2
cdr3_nt: TGTGCCAGCAGCCAAGCGACAGCCTCTACAACCGTAGAGCAGTTCTTC
cdr3_aa: CASSQATASTTVEQFF

d_call: .
clone_size: .
j_call: TRBJ1-4
cdr3_length: 16
v_call: TRBV10-1
cdr3_nt: TGCGCCAGCACACGACAGGCCCTTGCAACTAATGAAAAACTGTTTTTT
cdr3_aa: CASTRQALATNEKLFF

d_call: .
clone_size: .
j_call: TRBJ2-2
cdr3_length: 14
v_call: TRBV25-1
cdr3_nt: TGTGCCAGCTCCGAGGCAACTAACACCGGGGAGCTGTTTTTT
cdr3_aa: CASSEATNTGELFF

d_call: .
clone_size: .
j_call: TRBJ2-7
cdr3_length: 14
v_call: TRBV7-9
cdr3_nt: TGTGCCAGCAGCTTAGGGAGGGGGGCCTACGAGCAGTACTTC
cdr3_aa: CASSLGRGAYEQYF

d_call: .
clone_size: once
j_call: TRBJ2-1
cdr3_length: 16
v_call: TRBV27
cdr3_nt: TGTGCCAGCTTTGGGGAAAAGGGGGGGGCGGGCAATGAGCAGTTCTTC
cdr3_aa: CASFGEKGGAGNEQFF

d_call: TRBD1
clone_size: .
j_call: TRBJ1-4
cdr3_length: 14
v_call: TRBV30
cdr3_nt: TGTGCGGTTGGGACAGTTATAAATAATGAAAAACTGTTTTTT
cdr3_aa: CAVGTVINNEKLFF

d_call: .
clone_size: .
j_call: TRBJ1-2
cdr3_length: 13
v_call: TRBV27
cdr3_nt: TGTGCCAGCAGTTTGGCAGGGGCCCGGGGCTACACCTTC
cdr3_aa: CASSLAGARGYTF

d_call: TRBD2
clone_size: .
j_call: TRBJ2-2
cdr3_length: 19
v_call: TRBV28
cdr3_nt: TGTGCCAGCAGCGGGGGACTAGCGGGAGACCTACTGAACACCGGGGAGCTGTTTTTT
cdr3_aa: CASSGGLAGDLLNTGELFF

d_call: TRBD2
clone_size: .
j_call: TRBJ2-1
cdr3_length: 16
v_call: TRBV7-2
cdr3_nt: TGTGCCAGCAGCCAACCGGGACTAGCGACTTACAATGAGCAGTTCTTC
cdr3_aa: CASSQPGLATYNEQFF

d_call: TRBD1
clone_size: .
j_call: TRBJ2-7
cdr3_length: 15
v_call: TRBV25-1
cdr3_nt: TGTGCCAGCAGTTCGCCCGGGACAGGAGACTACGAGCAGTACTTC
cdr3_aa: CASSSPGTGDYEQYF

d_call: .
clone_size: .
j_call: TRBJ2-1
cdr3_length: 15
v_call: TRBV28
cdr3_nt: TGTGCCAGCACCAGGACCGTAGGGGGCTACAATGAGCAGTTCTTC
cdr3_aa: CASTRTVGGYNEQFF

d_call: .
clone_size: .
j_call: TRBJ2-1
cdr3_length: 15
v_call: TRBV13
cdr3_nt: TGTGCCAGCAGCACCCTAGCGAGCTCCTACAATGAGCAGTTCTTC
cdr3_aa: CASSTLASSYNEQFF

d_call: TRBD2
clone_size: once
j_call: TRBJ2-7
cdr3_length: 15
v_call: TRBV14
cdr3_nt: TGTGCCAGCAGCCTTACTAGCGGGAGTCCCTACGAGCAGTACTTC
cdr3_aa: CASSLTSGSPYEQYF

d_call: .
clone_size: .
j_call: TRBJ2-7
cdr3_length: 16
v_call: TRBV10-3
cdr3_nt: TGTGCCATCAGTGAGGAGGGTTGGGGGAGCTCCTACGAGCAGTACTTC
cdr3_aa: CAISEEGWGSSYEQYF

d_call: .
clone_size: .
j_call: TRBJ2-7
cdr3_length: 13
v_call: TRBV18
cdr3_nt: TGTGCCAGCTCACCACGACGGGAGTACGAGCAGTACTTC
cdr3_aa: CASSPRREYEQYF

d_call: .
clone_size: .
j_call: TRBJ1-4
cdr3_length: 19
v_call: TRBV4-1
cdr3_nt: TGCGCCAGCAGCCAATCGTTTCCGATTAGTATTGGTATTAATGAAAAACTGTTTTTT
cdr3_aa: CASSQSFPISIGINEKLFF

d_call: .
clone_size: .
j_call: TRBJ2-7
cdr3_length: 17
v_call: TRBV9
cdr3_nt: TGTGCCAGCAGCGTAGCGGAGAGGGGGGGCGCCTCCTACGAGCAGTACTTC
cdr3_aa: CASSVAERGGASYEQYF

d_call: .
clone_size: .
j_call: TRBJ2-7
cdr3_length: 15
v_call: TRBV6-5
cdr3_nt: TGTGCCAGCAGTCAGGGCCCATGGAGGGCCTACGAGCAGTACTTC
cdr3_aa: CASSQGPWRAYEQYF

d_call: TRBD1
clone_size: .
j_call: TRBJ2-2
cdr3_length: 17
v_call: TRBV19
cdr3_nt: TGTGCCAGTACACGGTACGGACAGGGGGCAAACACCGGGGAGCTGTTTTTT
cdr3_aa: CASTRYGQGANTGELFF

d_call: .
clone_size: .
j_call: TRBJ1-1
cdr3_length: 16
v_call: TRBV11-2
cdr3_nt: TGTGCCAGCAGCTTAGATAGTCCAGGATTGGGCACTGAAGCTTTCTTT
cdr3_aa: CASSLDSPGLGTEAFF

d_call: .
clone_size: .
j_call: TRBJ1-2
cdr3_length: 11
v_call: TRBV29-1
cdr3_nt: TGCAGCGTTGAAGAGGGGTATGGCTACACCTTC
cdr3_aa: CSVEEGYGYTF

d_call: .
clone_size: .
j_call: TRBJ2-1
cdr3_length: 15
v_call: TRBV28
cdr3_nt: TGTGCCAGCAGGATGACAGGACCCCTCTACAATGAGCAGTTCTTC
cdr3_aa: CASRMTGPLYNEQFF

d_call: .
clone_size: .
j_call: TRBJ1-5
cdr3_length: 14
v_call: TRBV2
cdr3_nt: TGTGCCAGCAGGGAATGGGGAAGCAATCAGCCCCAGCATTTT
cdr3_aa: CASREWGSNQPQHF

d_call: .
clone_size: .
j_call: TRBJ1-2
cdr3_length: 15
v_call: TRBV4-1
cdr3_nt: TGCGCCAGCAGCCAAGTAGGTAGTGGCTCTGGGGGCTACACCTTC
cdr3_aa: CASSQVGSGSGGYTF

d_call: .
clone_size: .
j_call: TRBJ2-6
cdr3_length: 20
v_call: TRBV19
cdr3_nt: TGTGCCAGTACCTCTAAATCACCGGAGGGCCGGGTTGCTGGGGCCAACGTCCTGACTTTC
cdr3_aa: CASTSKSPEGRVAGANVLTF

d_call: TRBD2
clone_size: .
j_call: TRBJ2-1
cdr3_length: 17
v_call: TRBV28
cdr3_nt: TGTGCCAGCAGTCCCCGACCCAGCGGGAGGGCCCACAATGAGCAGTTCTTC
cdr3_aa: CASSPRPSGRAHNEQFF

d_call: .
clone_size: .
j_call: TRBJ2-7
cdr3_length: 19
v_call: TRBV4-3
cdr3_nt: TGCGCCAGCAGCCAAGTTGTTGGTGGGCGGACAGAACTTAACTACGAGCAGTACTTC
cdr3_aa: CASSQVVGGRTELNYEQYF

d_call: .
clone_size: .
j_call: TRBJ1-5
cdr3_length: 15
v_call: TRBV27
cdr3_nt: TGTGCCAGCAGTTTATTCGGGGTTAGCAATCAGCCCCAGCATTTT
cdr3_aa: CASSLFGVSNQPQHF

d_call: TRBD1
clone_size: .
j_call: TRBJ2-7
cdr3_length: 12
v_call: TRBV5-1
cdr3_nt: TGCGCCAGCAGCAGCGACAGGGTCGAGCAGTACTTC
cdr3_aa: CASSSDRVEQYF

d_call: .
clone_size: .
j_call: TRBJ1-1
cdr3_length: 14
v_call: TRBV6-6
cdr3_nt: TGTGCCAGCAGTTGGCTTATTGGCGGGCCTGAAGCTTTCTTT
cdr3_aa: CASSWLIGGPEAFF

d_call: .
clone_size: .
j_call: TRBJ2-2
cdr3_length: 14
v_call: TRBV27
cdr3_nt: TGTGCCAGCAGTTTACCCGGGAACACCGGGGAGCTGTTTTTT
cdr3_aa: CASSLPGNTGELFF

d_call: .
clone_size: .
j_call: TRBJ2-3
cdr3_length: 16
v_call: TRBV4-1
cdr3_nt: TGCGCCAGCAGCAGGGGACTCGCGCGGGGCACAGATACGCAGTATTTT
cdr3_aa: CASSRGLARGTDTQYF

d_call: .
clone_size: .
j_call: TRBJ2-1
cdr3_length: 14
v_call: TRBV6-5
cdr3_nt: TGTGCCAGCAGTTACCTGGACAGCTACAATGAGCAGTTCTTC
cdr3_aa: CASSYLDSYNEQFF